This TCR beta chain was found in a study of cytomegalovirus exposure and HLA in healthy donors. Across the study: Earlier work reported roughly 120 million unique TCR beta sequences from 170 million or so T cells.

There are 15 residues in the CDR3. Per germline, CDR1 MGHRA and CDR2 YSYEKL. After removal of 2 bases from V and 3 bases from J, the junction contained 5 bases not matched to a gene. Researchers ran the PCR with 60 Vbeta and 13 Jbeta primers. Original processing notes: In a later analysis, of around 85 million unique beta chains, around 9.9 million appeared in at least two donors. Profiling relied on immunoSEQ multiplex PCR, and the TCRdb table lists in-frame clones only, not all of them. V and J calls and clone size are as listed in that table; D and trimming were resolved from the DNA. The profile shows 150,000 to 180,000 clones, 65% to 85% of them singletons. Donors in the study were healthy people who gave bone marrow.

This chain connects TRBV4-1 to TRBJ2-3; 7 bases align to TRBD1. The TCR comes from a young man in good health and CMV-seronegative. The specimen sequenced was PBMCs. The CDR3: CASSQSGQRTDTQYF. CDR3 DNA: TGCGCCAGCAGCCAATCGGGACAGAGAACAGATACGCAGTATTTT.